This T cell receptor beta chain was recovered during a study of regulatory T cells in long-lasting Graves disease. Study findings and constraints: Persistent disease preferred TRBV28, TRBJ1-2 and TRBJ2-5. Fewer public clonotypes were shared by new patients (under 1,000) than by persistent patients (approximately 2,700).

Time point: persistent/refractory GD, antithyroid drugs over 5 years with positive TRAb. The TCR library used RNA extracted from PBMCs. This CDR3 region has 14 residues. Germline CDR1 reads MDHEN; CDR2 reads SYDVKM. Trimming removed 7 bases from V and 6 bases from J, with 16 bases in between. In building TCR beta libraries, iRepertoire HTBI primers were used together with Arm-PCR of CDR3 regions. The authors' processing: Detected in the samples were over 60 TRBV and 14 to 15 TRBJ segments. A single record per CDR3 protein comes from TCRdb applying MiXCR to the multiplex PCR reads. V and J calls and clone size were set by TCRdb, not the authors. Of a few hundred thousand distinct CDR3 sequences in the sample, 20% to 25% were seen once. This clonotype showed up many times. Its antigen is still unknown.

This TCR derives from a woman in her thirties or forties with Graves disease. The chain is built from TRBV28 and TRBJ1-5; perhaps TRBD1 as D (6 bases). The source material was peripheral blood mononuclear cells (PBMCs), sampled when the disease was refractory, from a patient treated with antithyroid drugs. Here the CDR3 reads CASNIWGAGQPQHF. CDR3 coding DNA: TGTGCCAGCAATATCTGGGGGGCAGGTCAGCCCCAGCATTTT.